This T cell receptor beta chain was found in a study of blood T cell repertoires in COVID-19. The CDR3 length is 13 residues. V dropped 5 bases and J dropped 6; count of bases not matched to a gene: 6. Profiled with immunoSEQ multiplex PCR; TCRdb holds only in-frame clones, not every one. The data show about 260,000 clones, roughly 80% seen once. The sequence was obtained from a man aged 25 to 45 with acute COVID-19. The chain joins TRBV12-3 or TRBV12-4 to TRBJ1-2, with 7 bases aligning to TRBD1. Material for sequencing was PBMCs or T cells enriched from blood (not recorded which). The CDR3 nucleotides read TGTGCCAGCAGTCGCGACAGGGATGATGGCTACACCTTC. This encodes CASSRDRDDGYTF.